These 24 T cell receptor beta chains were sequenced from one sample in a study of blood T cell repertoires in COVID-19. The assay was immunoSEQ multiplex PCR, and TCRdb's table has in-frame clones only and misses some. The sample consists of around 700,000 clones, approximately 90% of them appearing once. Material for sequencing was peripheral blood. All receptors derive from a woman younger than 35 with acute or convalescent COVID-19.

The chain has TRBV7-9 and TRBJ1-6; D not certain. Germline values: CDR1 SEHNR, CDR2 FQNEAQ (reference sequence). The V and J ends lost 5 bases and 0 bases respectively, with 14 bases between them. The CDR3 is 17 residues long. The CDR3 here is CASSLQTPGSYNSPLHF. The CDR3 DNA reads as TGTGCCAGCAGCCTACAAACCCCAGGCTCCTATAATTCACCCCTCCACTTT.

The chain is built from TRBV5-1 and TRBJ1-2; D gene unclear. Trimming took 0 bases from V and 1 from J, leaving 4 bases between them. The CDR3 loop spans 13 amino acids. Germline V gene lookup returns CDR1 SGHRS and CDR2 YFSETQ. The chain's CDR3 is CASSLARNYGYTF. The CDR3, as DNA: TGCGCCAGCAGCTTGGCTCGTAACTATGGCTACACCTTC.

This clone was detected only once. This chain uses TRBV27 with TRBJ1-1; 8 bases match TRBD1. V shed 2 bases, J shed 1 base, and the junction held 6 bases outside the gene matches. There are 16 residues in the CDR3. Germline CDR1 MNHEY, CDR2 SMNVEV (reference sequence). The CDR3 is CASSLQLGQGNTEAFF. The CDR3 DNA follows: TGTGCCAGCAGTTTACAGCTTGGACAGGGGAACACTGAAGCTTTCTTT.

CDR3 region: CASSPTRIYEQYF. In nucleotides, the CDR3 is TGTGCCAGCAGCCCGACAAGAATCTACGAGCAGTACTTC. The V call is TRBV28, the J call TRBJ2-7; D unclear. V dropped 6 bases and J dropped 3 bases, with 12 bases sitting between them. The CDR3 totals 13 residues. Germline V lookup: CDR1 MDHEN, CDR2 SYDVKM.

The genes are TRBV28 and TRBJ2-7; D is undetermined. V shed 3 bases and J shed 4 bases, with 7 bases lying between them. This CDR3 has 12 residues. Germline CDR1 and CDR2: MDHEN and SYDVKM. The CDR3 nucleotides read TGTGCCAGCAGTTTTGAGGCGTACGAGCAGTACTTC. Protein: CASSFEAYEQYF.

The chain couples TRBV6-5 to TRBJ2-7; 8 bases agree with TRBD1. The V and J ends lost 2 bases and 2 bases, in that order; junction bases with no gene match: 8. Germline V gene sequence: CDR1 MNHEY, CDR2 SVGAGI. This CDR3 is built from 16 residues. The CDR3 coding sequence is TGTGCCAGCAGTTACCTTGGGGACAGGAGAGCCTACGAGCAGTACTTC. Amino acid sequence: CASSYLGDRRAYEQYF.

In DNA form, the CDR3 reads TGTGCCAGCAGCTTAGGTCCTAGCACAGATACGCAGTATTTT. It encodes CASSLGPSTDTQYF. This sequence joins TRBV11-3 and TRBJ2-3; D remains unclear. The CDR3 is 14 residues long. Germline assignment: CDR1 SGHNT and CDR2 YENEEA. Trimming took off 1 base at V and 0 bases at J, with 5 bases between the two ends.

The chain employs TRBV19 and TRBJ2-7, with 8 bases lining up with TRBD1. The V and J ends lost 5 bases and 9 bases, in that order; junction bases with no gene match: 9. This CDR3 has 13 amino acids. Germline V gene data show CDR1 as LNHDA and CDR2 as SQIVND (reference sequence). DNA of the CDR3: TGTGCCAGTAGTCCCCGGACAGGGCTGGTGCAGTACTTC. Translated: CASSPRTGLVQYF. Drawing the rest from reference TRBV19 and TRBJ2-7, the complete variable domain is DGGITQSPKYLFRKEGQNVTLSCEQNLNHDAMYWYRQDPGQGLRLIYYSQIVNDFQKGDIAEGYSVSREKKESFPLTVTSAQKNPTAFYLCASSPRTGLVQYFGPGTRLTVT.

The chain has TRBV4-3 and TRBJ2-1; 12 bases fit TRBD2. This CDR3 region has 17 residues. The trim removed 2 bases at V and 7 bases at J, leaving 9 bases unmatched. The germline V gene has CDR1 LGHNA and CDR2 YSLEER. The CDR3 coding sequence is TGCGCCAGCAGCCAAAAACACACTAGCGGGGGGTGGAATGAGCAGTTCTTC. Translation: CASSQKHTSGGWNEQFF.

The V and J genes are TRBV29-1 and TRBJ1-5; D might be TRBD1 (5 bases). The germline CDR1 and CDR2 sequences are SQVTM and ANQGSEA. Trimming removed 6 bases at V and 9 bases at J, with 21 bases between. The CDR3 consists of 14 residues. The CDR3 sequence is CSVSDTPLSGPQHF. The CDR3 coding sequence is TGCAGCGTATCGGACACCCCTCTATCAGGGCCCCAGCATTTT.

This clone has more than one count but fewer than ten. This rearrangement joins TRBV7-9 to TRBJ1-1, with a weak D call TRBD1 (5 bases). Germline lookup yields CDR1 SEHNR and CDR2 FQNEAQ (reference sequence). The CDR3 contains 15 residues. The germline V and J ends were trimmed by 5 bases and 3 bases, with 16 bases remaining between them. The CDR3 here is CASSPPGTVYTEAFF. Here the CDR3 DNA reads TGTGCCAGCAGCCCGCCGGGGACTGTCTACACTGAAGCTTTCTTT. Using reference TRBV7-9 and TRBJ1-1 for the parts outside the CDR3, the full variable domain is DTGVSQNPRHKITKRGQNVTFRCDPISEHNRLYWYRQTLGQGPEFLTYFQNEAQLEKSRLLSDRFSAERPKGSFSTLEIQRTEQGDSAMYLCASSPPGTVYTEAFFGQGTRLTVV.

This rearrangement joins TRBV2 to TRBJ2-3; weak D call: TRBD2 (6 bases). Trimming stripped 3 bases from V and 4 bases from J, with 20 bases between. The CDR3 extends over 17 amino acids. Germline V gene lookup returns CDR1 SNHLY and CDR2 FYNNEI. The CDR3 coding sequence is TGTGCCAGCAGTGAGCCGGGAGACCCAACAGATCCAGATACGCAGTATTTT. Protein: CASSEPGDPTDPDTQYF.

The CDR3 region is CATSSEQGAIYEQYF. Written as DNA, the CDR3 is TGTGCCACCAGCAGCGAACAGGGGGCGATCTACGAGCAGTACTTC. The chain has TRBV15 and TRBJ2-7, with 9 nucleotides matching TRBD1. CDR3 size: 15 residues. Per germline, CDR1 LNHNV and CDR2 YYDKDF (reference sequence). The trim removed 3 bases at V and 3 bases at J, leaving 6 bases unmatched.

This chain uses TRBV5-1 with TRBJ1-6; 8 bases line up with TRBD1. CDR3 length: 17 amino acids. From germline, CDR1 is SGHRS and CDR2 YFSETQ. V shed 0 bases and J 13 bases; nucleotides not matched to a gene: 15. CDR3 sequence reads: CASSLEERGTGVLPLHF. CDR3 DNA: TGCGCCAGCAGCTTGGAGGAGCGCGGGACAGGAGTTTTGCCCCTCCACTTT.

V is TRBV5-6 and J is TRBJ2-3; D gene uncertain. The germline V and J ends were trimmed by 3 bases and 2 bases, with 7 bases remaining between them. The CDR3 is made up of 13 amino acids. The germline gives CDR1 SGHDT, CDR2 YYEEEE. The CDR3 spells CASSSTHTDTQYF. The CDR3 DNA follows: TGTGCCAGCAGCTCTACCCACACAGATACGCAGTATTTT.

The chain has TRBV5-1 and TRBJ1-6, with D possibly matching TRBD1 (6 bases). Trimming removed 4 bases from V and 3 bases from J, with 14 bases in between. CDR3 length: 16 residues. Germline-derived CDR1 and CDR2 are SGHRS and YFSETQ. In DNA form, the CDR3 reads TGCGCCAGCAGCCCCTATACAGGGTTCTATAATTCACCCCTCCACTTT. It translates to CASSPYTGFYNSPLHF. Using reference TRBV5-1 and TRBJ1-6 for the parts outside the CDR3, the full variable domain is KAGVTQTPRYLIKTRGQQVTLSCSPISGHRSVSWYQQTPGQGLQFLFEYFSETQRNKGNFPGRFSGRQFSNSRSEMNVSTLELGDSALYLCASSPYTGFYNSPLHFGNGTRLTVT.

The chain links TRBV20-1 to TRBJ1-1; D is ambiguous. This CDR3 is built from 11 residues. Germline CDR1 and CDR2: DFQATT and SNEGSKA (reference sequence). V was pared by 6 bases and J by 1 base, with 6 bases between. CDR3 in DNA: TGCAGTGCCGCGAGGAACACTGAAGCTTTCTTT. Translated: CSAARNTEAFF.

This clone was seen more than once but under ten times. The chain combines TRBV6-5 with TRBJ1-1; D unclear. The CDR3 covers 12 residues. The V gene's germline CDR1 is MNHEY and CDR2 SVGAGI. V shed 10 bases and J shed 0 bases, with 9 bases lying between them. Written as DNA, the CDR3 is TGTGCCACCTCTACCCTGAACACTGAAGCTTTCTTT. Translated, it gives CATSTLNTEAFF.

The chain uses TRBV3-1 (or the pseudogene TRBV3-2) and TRBJ1-2, with D perhaps TRBD1 (6 bases). The CDR3 runs to 15 residues. Germline V gene sequence: CDR1 LGHDT, CDR2 YNNKEL (reference sequence). V lost 0 bases and J 3 bases, leaving 11 bases between the germline ends. In nucleotides, the CDR3 is TGTGCCAGCAGCCAAGAAAACAGGGTGCACTATGGCTACACCTTC. Translated, it gives CASSQENRVHYGYTF.

The chain links TRBV5-6 to TRBJ2-5, with no clear D. The length of the CDR3 is 12 residues. Deletions cut 2 bases from V and 3 bases from J, with 5 bases between. Germline V gene data show CDR1 as SGHDT and CDR2 as YYEEEE. This CDR3 reads CASSFYEETQYF. DNA for the CDR3: TGTGCCAGCAGCTTTTATGAAGAGACCCAGTACTTC.

This rearrangement joins TRBV28 to TRBJ1-2; D remains ambiguous. In germline, CDR1 is MDHEN, CDR2 SYDVKM. The CDR3 contains 11 residues. The V end lost 5 bases, the J end lost 4 bases, and 5 bases lay between the germline ends. CDR3 sequence (DNA): TGTGCCAGCAGTCAATCCTATGGCTACACCTTC. Translating it yields CASSQSYGYTF.

The CDR3 loop is CSVGLGGRRPYYEQYF. The CDR3 bases are TGCAGCGTGGGCCTTGGGGGCCGGCGACCATACTACGAGCAGTACTTC. V usage is TRBV29-1 and J usage is TRBJ2-7; D perhaps matches TRBD1 (6 bases). The germline V gene has CDR1 SQVTM and CDR2 ANQGSEA. The V and J ends lost 6 bases and 3 bases respectively, with 24 bases between them. The CDR3 runs 16 residues.

The chain joins TRBV12-3 or TRBV12-4 to TRBJ2-7, with TRBD2 as a possible D gene (5 bases). The CDR3 runs 12 residues. Trimming pared 5 bases from V and 4 bases from J, leaving 9 bases between. CDR3 nucleotide sequence: TGTGCCAGCAGTGCAGGCGGGTACGAGCAGTACTTC. Translated: CASSAGGYEQYF.

The rearrangement uses TRBV7-2 and TRBJ1-2, with D hard to call. CDR3 length: 14 residues. CDR1 is SGHTA, CDR2 FQGNSA, per germline. V gave up 1 base and J gave up 7 bases, with 13 bases separating them. CDR3 sequence reads: CASSLELGGGGYTF. In nucleotides, the CDR3 is TGTGCCAGCAGCTTAGAACTGGGAGGTGGTGGCTACACCTTC.